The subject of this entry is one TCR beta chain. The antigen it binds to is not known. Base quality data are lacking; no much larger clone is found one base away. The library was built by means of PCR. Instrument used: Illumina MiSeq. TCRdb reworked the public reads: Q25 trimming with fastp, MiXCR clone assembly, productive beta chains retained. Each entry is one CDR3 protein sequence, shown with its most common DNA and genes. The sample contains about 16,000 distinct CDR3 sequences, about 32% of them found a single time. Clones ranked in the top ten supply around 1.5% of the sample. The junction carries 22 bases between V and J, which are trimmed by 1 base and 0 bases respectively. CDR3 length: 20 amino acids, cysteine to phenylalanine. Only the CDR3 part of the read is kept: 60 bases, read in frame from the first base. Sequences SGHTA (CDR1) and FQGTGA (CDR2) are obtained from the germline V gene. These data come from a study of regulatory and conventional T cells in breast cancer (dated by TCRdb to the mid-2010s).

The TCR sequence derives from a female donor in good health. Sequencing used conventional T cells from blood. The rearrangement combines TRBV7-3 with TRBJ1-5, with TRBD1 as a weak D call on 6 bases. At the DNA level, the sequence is TGTGCCAGCAGCTTAATGGGCCAAGGGACAAGGACCCATAGCAATCAGCCCCAGCATTTT. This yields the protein CASSLMGQGTRTHSNQPQHF. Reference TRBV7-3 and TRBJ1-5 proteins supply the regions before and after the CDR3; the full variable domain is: GAGVSQTPSNKVTEKGKYVELRCDPISGHTALYWYRQSLGQGPEFLIYFQGTGAADDSGLPNDRFFAVRPEGSVSTLKIQRTERGDSAVYLCASSLMGQGTRTHSNQPQHFGDGTRLSIL.